Presented here are 21 T cell receptor beta chains from one specimen sequenced in a study of shared clonotypes between healthy human individuals. The repertoire was sequenced with immunoSEQ multiplex PCR; TCRdb's copy has only in-frame clones and lacks some. The sample lists around 1.1 million clones; roughly 77% were seen once. Material: memory CD4+ T cells from PBMCs. Specified subset: CD45RA-negative fraction. The receptors here all came from a man between 18 and 35 years old in good health. Some clones in this sample may be carry-over from other donors' samples.

The chain links TRBV27 to TRBJ1-2; no reliable D call. The ends were cut back, 2 bases at V and 4 bases at J, with 17 bases in the middle. In germline, CDR1 is MNHEY, CDR2 SMNVEV (reference sequence). The CDR3 spans 16 residues. DNA of the CDR3: TGTGCCAGCAGTTTAAGGCTGGGCGGAGCCCTCTATGGCTACACCTTC. Translation gives CASSLRLGGALYGYTF.

The chain is built from TRBV6-5 and TRBJ1-5; no reliable D call. CDR1 and CDR2 from the germline V gene are MNHEY and SVGAGI. The CDR3 spans 15 residues. Trimming shortened V by 0 bases and J by 10 bases, and 16 bases separated the two germline ends. CDR3 nucleotide sequence: TGTGCCAGCAGTTACTCCCCAGAGCAATCTTATCCCCAGCATTTT. Translated, it gives CASSYSPEQSYPQHF.

The V and J genes are TRBV7-2 and TRBJ2-1; D might be TRBD1 (6 bases). CDR3 length: 16 amino acids. From germline, CDR1 is SGHTA and CDR2 FQGNSA. Trimming shortened V by 0 bases and J by 6 bases, and 15 bases separated the two germline ends. Here the CDR3 DNA reads TGTGCCAGCAGCTTAGCGGTTGGGGTACAGGGCAATGAGCAGTTCTTC. It translates to CASSLAVGVQGNEQFF.

This clone was counted a single time. Distinct nucleotide sequences in the sample also encode this CDR3. This chain joins TRBV7-6 and TRBJ2-5, with D possibly being TRBD1 (6 bases). The CDR3 has 14 residues. The germline gives CDR1 SGHVS, CDR2 FNYEAQ. The V gene lost 5 bases and the J gene lost 4 bases, with 14 bases spanning the gap. The CDR3: CASSLRGRGETQYF. The CDR3 DNA follows: TGTGCCAGCAGCCTTAGAGGCAGGGGAGAGACCCAGTACTTC.

This rearrangement joins TRBV7-9 to TRBJ1-4; 7 bases are shared with TRBD1. J gave up 5 bases and V 3 bases, and 3 bases lay outside the gene matches. Germline V gene data show CDR1 as SEHNR and CDR2 as FQNEAQ (reference sequence). This CDR3 is built from 14 residues. The CDR3 loop is CASSFDRVNEKLFF. CDR3 nucleotides: TGTGCCAGCAGCTTTGACAGGGTAAATGAAAAACTGTTTTTT.

The gene calls are TRBV18 and TRBJ2-5; a weak D match, TRBD1 (5 bases). Looked up from germline, CDR1 is KGHSH and CDR2 is LQKENI. CDR3 length: 15 residues. The V end was cut by 5 bases, the J end by 1 base, with 14 bases between. The CDR3 sequence: CASSSGPGPQETQYF. CDR3 coding DNA: TGTGCCAGCTCATCAGGGCCCGGGCCCCAAGAGACCCAGTACTTC.

The chain recombines TRBV5-8 with TRBJ2-1, with D perhaps matching TRBD1 (5 bases). Per germline, CDR1 SGHTS and CDR2 YDEGEE. The germline V and J ends were trimmed by 4 bases and 8 bases, with 16 bases remaining between them. CDR3 length equals 14 residues. The CDR3 nucleotides are TGTGCCAGCAGCCTTCTCGGGCAGGGCGATGAGCAGTTCTTC. This gives the protein CASSLLGQGDEQFF. The whole variable domain, remainder taken from reference TRBV5-8 and TRBJ2-1, is EAGVTQSPTHLIKTRGQQATLRCSPISGHTSVYWYQQALGLGLQFLLWYDEGEERNRGNFPPRFSGRQFPNYSSELNVNALELEDSALYLCASSLLGQGDEQFFGPGTRLTVL.

This clone came up a few times. This rearrangement joins TRBV30 to TRBJ1-2; tentatively, D is TRBD1 (5 bases). This CDR3 is 13 amino acids long. V was clipped by 1 base and J by 0 bases, with 6 bases between them. Per germline, CDR1 GTSNPN and CDR2 SVGIG (reference sequence). Here the CDR3 reads CAWSATANYGYTF. CDR3 bases: TGTGCCTGGAGTGCGACAGCTAACTATGGCTACACCTTC.

The gene calls are TRBV19 and TRBJ2-7; 9 bases are a match to TRBD1. The CDR3 loop spans 14 amino acids. Trimming cost V 6 bases and J 7 bases; bases outside gene matches: 10. Germline assignment: CDR1 LNHDA and CDR2 SQIVND (reference sequence). The CDR3 sequence: CASRTGQGELEQYF. CDR3 sequence (DNA): TGTGCCAGTAGAACGGGACAGGGTGAGTTGGAGCAGTACTTC.

A few counts support this clone. This chain joins TRBV28 and TRBJ2-1, with 7 bases identical to TRBD2. V lost 3 bases to trimming and J lost 10 bases; unmatched junction nucleotides: 3. Germline-derived CDR1 and CDR2 are MDHEN and SYDVKM. This CDR3 is built from 12 residues. Here the CDR3 reads CASSLLAEEQFF. In DNA, the CDR3 is TGTGCCAGCAGTTTGCTAGCGGAAGAGCAGTTCTTC.

The CDR3 nucleotides are TGTGCCAGCGGTCTTACGCGGGAGGGGGATGAGCAGTTCTTC. This gives the protein CASGLTREGDEQFF. V and J are TRBV7-2 and TRBJ2-1; 9 bases line up with TRBD2. The V gene's germline CDR1 is SGHTA and CDR2 FQGNSA. V dropped 8 bases and J dropped 8; count of bases not matched to a gene: 10. CDR3 length: 14 residues.

The V gene is TRBV28, the J gene TRBJ1-2; tentative D call: TRBD1 (5 bases). CDR1 is MDHEN and CDR2 is SYDVKM in the germline V gene. The CDR3 covers 16 residues. Trimming cost V 4 bases and J 0 bases, with 15 bases left between them. CDR3 bases: TGTGCCAGCAGTTCCCCGACAGCCTGGCCTAACTATGGCTACACCTTC. This codes for CASSSPTAWPNYGYTF.

This sequence joins TRBV11-3 and TRBJ2-7; either TRBD1 or TRBD2 may fit D (5 bases each). This CDR3 contains 14 residues. Trimming removed 3 bases from V and 2 bases from J, with 11 bases in between. Germline lookup yields CDR1 SGHNT and CDR2 YENEEA. The CDR3 bases are TGTGCCAGCAGCTTGGGTGGGGGAACCTACGAGCAGTACTTC. Translation gives CASSLGGGTYEQYF.

This chain's CDR3 is CASSDSSNYGYTF. The CDR3 bases are TGCGCCAGCAGCGACAGCTCGAACTATGGCTACACCTTC. V gene TRBV10-1 combines with J gene TRBJ1-2; tentatively, D is TRBD1 (5 bases). The germline V and J ends were trimmed by 6 bases and 2 bases, with 10 bases remaining between them. This CDR3 has 13 residues. Per germline, CDR1 WNHNN and CDR2 SYGVQD (reference sequence).

The sample holds a few counts of this clone. The chain has TRBV7-3 and TRBJ2-1, with 10 bases matching TRBD2. Germline V gene sequence: CDR1 SGHTA, CDR2 FQGTGA. J was trimmed by 9 bases and V by 6 bases; bases with no gene match: 5. CDR3 length equals 13 residues. The CDR3 nucleotides read TGTGCCAGCAGACAGTCTAGCGGGAGTGAGCAGTTCTTC. Translating gives CASRQSSGSEQFF.

The gene calls are TRBV7-9 and TRBJ2-5, with TRBD1 identical over 9 bases. The CDR3 spans 17 residues. The ends lost 5 bases at V and 7 bases at J; junction bases unmatched: 17. From germline, CDR1 is SEHNR and CDR2 FQNEAQ (reference sequence). As DNA, the CDR3 is TGTGCCAGCAGCACGAAAACGCTTGGGACAGGGTTCGGGACCCAGTACTTC. Protein product: CASSTKTLGTGFGTQYF.

This clone was counted once. The DNA for the CDR3 is TGTGCCAGCAGCCCGTGGGTGGGCGGGAGAACAGATACGCAGTATTTT. Its protein product is CASSPWVGGRTDTQYF. The rearrangement links TRBV7-9 to TRBJ2-3; 7 nucleotides align to TRBD2. This CDR3 has 16 residues. Germline V gene data show CDR1 as SEHNR and CDR2 as FQNEAQ (reference sequence). V shed 5 bases and J 3 bases; nucleotides not matched to a gene: 11.

This clone came up a few times. The identical CDR3 is also encoded by other nucleotide sequences in the sample. This chain uses TRBV2 with TRBJ2-7; TRBD1 matches at 7 bases. The CDR3 spans 14 residues. V lost 1 base and J lost 2; bases outside the gene matches: 2. The germline V gene encodes CDR1 SNHLY and CDR2 FYNNEI. The DNA of the CDR3 is TGTGCCAGCAGTGAAGGCCAGGGGGCCTACGAGCAGTACTTC. This codes for CASSEGQGAYEQYF.

As for this clone: A far more abundant clone sits one base away, making this likely a read error. The same CDR3 can be traced to other DNA sequences in this sample. The J gene is TRBJ2-7, the V gene TRBV5-1, with 9 bases identical to TRBD2. CDR1 and CDR2 (germline): SGHRS, YFSETQ. The CDR3 runs to 14 residues. V was pared by 0 bases and J by 3 bases, with 1 base of the junction left unmatched. CDR3 bases: TGCGCCAGCAGCTTGGGACTAGCGGTCTACGAGCAGTACTTC. This sequence encodes CASSLGLAVYEQYF.

This chain links TRBV7-8 with TRBJ1-4; tentative D call: TRBD1 (6 bases). CDR1 is SGHVS and CDR2 is FQNEAQ in the germline V gene. The V gene lost 4 bases and the J gene lost 8 bases, with 11 bases spanning the gap. The CDR3 consists of 13 residues. The CDR3 spells CASSWGGQEKLFF. The CDR3, as DNA: TGTGCCAGCAGCTGGGGCGGACAGGAAAAACTGTTTTTT.

The chain uses TRBV5-1 and TRBJ2-3, with D tentatively TRBD2 (6 bases). The CDR3 has 15 residues. Germline CDR1 SGHRS, CDR2 YFSETQ. Trimming pared 3 bases from V and 0 bases from J, leaving 11 bases between. The CDR3 here is CASSSGGASTDTQYF. The DNA for the CDR3 is TGCGCCAGCAGCTCCGGGGGTGCTAGCACAGATACGCAGTATTTT.